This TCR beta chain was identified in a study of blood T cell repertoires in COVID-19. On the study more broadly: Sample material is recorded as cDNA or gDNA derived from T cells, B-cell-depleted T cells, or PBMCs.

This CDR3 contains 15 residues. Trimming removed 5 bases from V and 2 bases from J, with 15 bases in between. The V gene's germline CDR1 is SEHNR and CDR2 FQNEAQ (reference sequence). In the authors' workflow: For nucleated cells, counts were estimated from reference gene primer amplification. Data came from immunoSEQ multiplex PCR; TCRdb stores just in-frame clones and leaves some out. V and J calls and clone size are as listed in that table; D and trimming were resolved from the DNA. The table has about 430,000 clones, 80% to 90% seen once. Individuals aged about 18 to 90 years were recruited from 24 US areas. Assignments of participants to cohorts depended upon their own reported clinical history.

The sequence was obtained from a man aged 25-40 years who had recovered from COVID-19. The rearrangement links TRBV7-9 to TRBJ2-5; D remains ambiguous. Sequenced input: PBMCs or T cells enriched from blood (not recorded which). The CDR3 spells CASSPSYGVQETQYF. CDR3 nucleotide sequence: TGTGCCAGCAGCCCATCCTACGGTGTTCAAGAGACCCAGTACTTC. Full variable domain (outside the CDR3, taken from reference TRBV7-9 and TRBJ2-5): DTGVSQNPRHKITKRGQNVTFRCDPISEHNRLYWYRQTLGQGPEFLTYFQNEAQLEKSRLLSDRFSAERPKGSFSTLEIQRTEQGDSAMYLCASSPSYGVQETQYFGPGTRLLVL.